The 28 T cell receptor beta chains below come from one sample, sequenced in a study of T-cell memory formation after mild COVID-19 (dated by TCRdb to the early 2020s). The library was prepared using 5' RACE. These reads were obtained on an Illumina NovaSeq 6000. The public reads were reanalyzed by TCRdb: fastp trimming at Q25, MiXCR alignment, in-frame beta chains only. Records with the same CDR3 protein are collapsed into one entry carrying the most frequent genes and DNA. The sample has about 560,000 distinct CDR3 sequences on record, more than 15% of them singletons. The top ten clones comprise 12% of the sample. The sequenced sample consisted of PBMCs or a T cell subset sorted from them (not recorded which). These receptors all stem from an adult woman who had mild COVID-19 (a few samples of this study predate the infection). The sample titles of this study are shuffled in the database, so cell type and time point are left out; the donor was told from shared clones.

The chain joins TRBV18 to TRBJ2-3; 13 bases line up with TRBD2. This CDR3 region has 17 residues. Losses at the gene ends were 4 bases for V and 0 bases for J; bases not matched to a gene: 4. Per the germline V gene, CDR1 is KGHSH and CDR2 is LQKENI. The CDR3 protein is CASSLWTSGGSTDTQYF. The CDR3 DNA sequence: TGTGCCAGCTCACTATGGACTAGCGGGGGTAGCACAGATACGCAGTATTTT.

V gene TRBV30 combines with J gene TRBJ1-1, with 10 bases lining up with TRBD1. Trimming removed 7 bases from V and 5 bases from J; junction bases left unmatched: 7. The CDR3 is made up of 13 amino acids. CDR1 is GTSNPN, CDR2 SVGIG, per germline (reference sequence). The CDR3 nucleotides are TGTGCCTACTCGACGGGACAGGGGACTGAAGCTTTCTTT. It encodes CAYSTGQGTEAFF.

This clonotype was recorded many times. The chain joins TRBV5-6 to TRBJ1-6, with TRBD1 matching 7 bases. The CDR3 extends over 16 amino acids. CDR1 SGHDT and CDR2 YYEEEE come from the germline V gene. Losses at the gene ends were 2 bases for V and 6 bases for J; bases not matched to a gene: 8. As DNA, the CDR3 is TGTGCCAGCAGCTTAAAAGGGACAGTCATTAATTCACCCCTCCACTTT. It translates to CASSLKGTVINSPLHF.

The genes are TRBV9 and TRBJ1-2; D remains ambiguous. CDR1 is SGDLS and CDR2 is YYNGEE in the germline V gene. This CDR3 contains 14 residues. The germline V and J ends were trimmed by 0 bases and 6 bases, with 12 bases remaining between them. This chain's CDR3 is CASSVANDANGYTF. DNA for the CDR3: TGTGCCAGCAGCGTAGCAAATGATGCCAATGGCTACACCTTC.

The chain links TRBV7-2 to TRBJ2-1, with 13 bases matching TRBD2. J was trimmed by 7 bases and V by 5 bases; bases with no gene match: 11. The CDR3 has 17 amino acids. Germline loops: CDR1 SGHTA, CDR2 FQGNSA. CDR3 nucleotide sequence: TGTGCCAGCAGCCCCCAGACTAGCGGGAGGAGGGGGAATGAGCAGTTCTTC. Translated: CASSPQTSGRRGNEQFF.

Only a few counts were recorded for this clonotype. A junction end diverges from the germline sequence, so it may reflect a read error. The rearrangement uses TRBV7-7 and TRBJ2-4; 11 positions match TRBD1. The CDR3 sequence is 16 residues long. Germline values: CDR1 SSHAT, CDR2 FNYEAQ (reference sequence). Here the CDR3 DNA reads TGTGCTAGCAGCTTAGGGACAGGGGGAGCCAAAAACATTCAGTACTTC. Its protein is CASSLGTGGAKNIQYF.

A few counts support this clonotype. The chain employs TRBV24-1 and TRBJ2-3; D not certain. Germline CDR1 is KGHDR and CDR2 is SFDVKD. CDR3 length: 12 amino acids. V dropped 6 bases and J dropped 0 bases, with 3 bases sitting between them. In DNA form, the CDR3 reads TGTGCCACCAGTACCAGCACAGATACGCAGTATTTT. It is translated as CATSTSTDTQYF.

This clonotype was seen a few times. The chain is built from TRBV4-2 and TRBJ2-5, with a weak D call TRBD2 (5 bases). The germline V gene has CDR1 LGHNA and CDR2 YNFKEQ. This CDR3 spans 16 amino acids. Trimming left V 4 bases short and J 0 bases short, with 15 bases between. CDR3 sequence reads: CASSPDRGRYQETQYF. The DNA for the CDR3 is TGTGCCAGCAGCCCCGACCGGGGAAGGTACCAAGAGACCCAGTACTTC.

The V and J genes are TRBV7-3 and TRBJ2-1, with TRBD2 identical over 9 bases. The CDR3 has 16 amino acids. V dropped 1 base and J dropped 4; count of bases not matched to a gene: 5. Germline assignment: CDR1 SGHTA and CDR2 FQGTGA. Here the CDR3 reads CASSLNLAGTYNEQFF. The CDR3 nucleotides read TGTGCCAGCAGCTTAAACCTAGCGGGGACTTACAATGAGCAGTTCTTC.

The chain has TRBV9 and TRBJ2-2; 8 bases map to TRBD2. The V and J ends lost 3 bases and 4 bases, in that order; junction bases with no gene match: 14. Germline assignment: CDR1 SGDLS and CDR2 YYNGEE. The CDR3 covers 18 residues. CDR3: CASSGRGLGLAVTGELFF. The CDR3 DNA follows: TGTGCCAGCAGCGGGAGGGGACTTGGACTAGCAGTCACCGGGGAGCTGTTTTTT.

This clonotype was seen repeatedly, ten times or more. The genes are TRBV7-2 and TRBJ1-1, with D tentatively TRBD1 (6 bases). There are 15 residues in the CDR3. Germline CDR1 and CDR2: SGHTA and FQGNSA. The V end was cut by 5 bases, the J end by 3 bases, with 16 bases between. The DNA of the CDR3 is TGTGCCAGCAGCCCATCACAGGGCTGGTACACTGAAGCTTTCTTT. This codes for CASSPSQGWYTEAFF.

This clonotype was detected only a few times. This chain uses TRBV10-3 with TRBJ2-1; no reliable D call. CDR3 length: 15 residues. Trimming left V 2 bases short and J 0 bases short, with 8 bases between. The germline gives CDR1 ENHRY, CDR2 SYGVKD. CDR3 in amino acids: CAISEAVSSYNEQFF. CDR3 sequence (DNA): TGTGCCATCAGTGAGGCGGTTAGCTCCTACAATGAGCAGTTCTTC.

This chain connects TRBV7-7 to TRBJ1-4; weak D call: TRBD1 (5 bases). CDR3 length: 15 amino acids. With 3 bases removed from V and 4 bases from J, the gap between germline ends came to 12 bases. Germline V gene data show CDR1 as SSHAT and CDR2 as FNYEAQ (reference sequence). CDR3 DNA: TGTGCCAGCAGCTTGCAATCGGGGGTTAATGAAAAACTGTTTTTT. Its protein is CASSLQSGVNEKLFF.

The chain recombines TRBV20-1 with TRBJ1-1, with 8 bases fitting TRBD1. Germline CDR1 and CDR2: DFQATT and SNEGSKA (reference sequence). With V trimmed by 1 base and J by 4 bases, 5 bases remained unmatched. The CDR3 length is 14 residues. CDR3 nucleotides: TGCAGTGCTAGAGGGACAGGGATGATCACTGAAGCTTTCTTT. This codes for CSARGTGMITEAFF.

A remark on this clonotype: Germline is not matched at one junction end, which may reflect a read error. The chain joins TRBV12-3 or TRBV12-4 to TRBJ2-2; a weak D match, TRBD1 (6 bases). CDR3 length: 13 residues. In nucleotides, the CDR3 is TGTGCCAGCACTTTACAGGGTCCCGGGGAGCTGTTTTTT. Encoded protein: CASTLQGPGELFF.

This clonotype was counted between two and nine times. The chain carries TRBV18 and TRBJ2-3, with a weak D call TRBD2 (5 bases). The CDR3 is made up of 17 amino acids. Germline values: CDR1 KGHSH, CDR2 LQKENI. The V end was cut by 3 bases, the J end by 0 bases, with 16 bases between. CDR3 in amino acids: CASSPALLAGSTDTQYF. The CDR3 nucleotides are TGTGCCAGCTCACCGGCTCTCCTAGCCGGAAGCACAGATACGCAGTATTTT.

This clonotype showed up many times. V gene TRBV12-3 or TRBV12-4 combines with J gene TRBJ2-5, with D hard to call. CDR3 length: 12 amino acids. The V and J ends lost 6 bases and 7 bases respectively, with 12 bases between them. The CDR3: CASSDWFGTQYF. Here the CDR3 DNA reads TGTGCCAGCAGCGACTGGTTCGGGACCCAGTACTTC.

The sample holds many counts of this clonotype. The rearrangement uses TRBV29-1 and TRBJ1-4; possibly TRBD1 for D (6 bases). The CDR3 has 14 amino acids. V lost 4 bases, J lost 7 bases, and 16 bases lay in between. CDR1 SQVTM and CDR2 ANQGSEA come from the germline V gene. The CDR3 is CSVAPDSYPEKLFF. The DNA of the CDR3 is TGCAGCGTTGCGCCGGACAGTTATCCTGAAAAACTGTTTTTT.

This clonotype came up a few times. This chain joins TRBV24-1 and TRBJ2-3; D assignment may be TRBD1 or TRBD2 (5 bases each). The CDR3 totals 12 residues. Between the trimmed V and J ends, which lost 9 bases and 4 bases, there was a span of 10 bases. CDR1 is KGHDR, CDR2 SFDVKD, per germline. CDR3 DNA: TGTGCCACCGGGGACGGCCCAGATACGCAGTATTTT. This translates into CATGDGPDTQYF.

The chain uses TRBV20-1 and TRBJ1-1; 7 bases match TRBD1. The CDR3 runs 13 residues. In germline, CDR1 is DFQATT, CDR2 SNEGSKA (reference sequence). CDR3 region: CSSPTGRNTEAFF. DNA of the CDR3: TGCAGCTCACCGACAGGGAGAAACACTGAAGCTTTCTTT.

This clonotype was seen a few times. J is TRBJ1-2 and V is TRBV14; maybe TRBD1 (5 bases). This CDR3 has 13 residues. The germline V gene has CDR1 SGHDN and CDR2 FVKESK. V lost 1 base and J lost 4, with 7 bases in between. The CDR3 loop is CASSQAGPYGYTF. The DNA of the CDR3 is TGTGCCAGCAGCCAAGCAGGGCCCTATGGCTACACCTTC.

This clonotype was counted at least ten times. The chain is built from TRBV5-1 and TRBJ2-3; D gene unclear. Trimming took off 0 bases at V and 6 bases at J, with 8 bases between the two ends. Germline V gene lookup returns CDR1 SGHRS and CDR2 YFSETQ. The CDR3 loop spans 13 amino acids. DNA of the CDR3: TGCGCCAGCAGCTTGGAGGGTGGGGATACGCAGTATTTT. As protein: CASSLEGGDTQYF.

The chain couples TRBV23-1 to TRBJ2-3; no firm D call. TRBV23-1 is identified as an open reading frame with a role that is uncertain. Trimming took off 6 bases at V and 4 bases at J, with 17 bases between the two ends. This CDR3 has 15 amino acids. CDR3 DNA sequence: TGCGCCAGCAGCCCGGCCCTATGTAGGGCAGATACGCAGTATTTT. It codes for CASSPALCRADTQYF.

This clonotype was seen a few times. The chain combines TRBV29-1 with TRBJ2-1; 13 nucleotides match TRBD2. V was pared by 7 bases and J by 0 bases, with 9 bases of the junction left unmatched. The CDR3 spans 17 residues. The V gene's germline CDR1 is SQVTM and CDR2 ANQGSEA. The CDR3, as DNA: TGCAGCGCCGGGACTAGCGGGATCAATGCCTCCTACAATGAGCAGTTCTTC. Translated: CSAGTSGINASYNEQFF.

This clonotype has only a few counts. This chain uses TRBV5-1 with TRBJ2-1; maybe TRBD2 (6 bases). Germline V gives CDR1 SGHRS, CDR2 YFSETQ. Trimming left V 0 bases short and J 2 bases short, with 9 bases between. This CDR3 spans 15 amino acids. CDR3 sequence reads: CASSLDGGPYNEQFF. The CDR3 coding sequence is TGCGCCAGCAGCTTGGACGGGGGTCCCTACAATGAGCAGTTCTTC.

DNA of the CDR3: TGTGCCAGCAGTTTACCCGCGGGACAGTCGAATTCACCCCTCCACTTT. It specifies CASSLPAGQSNSPLHF. The V call is TRBV12-3 or TRBV12-4, the J call TRBJ1-6; 7 bases align to TRBD1. V dropped 2 bases and J dropped 7; count of bases not matched to a gene: 8. The CDR3 is 16 residues long.

The V and J genes are TRBV11-3 and TRBJ2-1, with TRBD2 matching over 7 bases. This CDR3 comprises 15 residues. Germline V gene lookup returns CDR1 SGHNT and CDR2 YENEEA. V lost 4 bases, J lost 7 bases, and 10 bases stayed unmatched. CDR3 coding DNA: TGTGCCAGCAGCTCTAGCGGTCCAAGGTATAATGAGCAGTTCTTC. This translates into CASSSSGPRYNEQFF.

This chain joins TRBV5-4 and TRBJ2-1; 10 bases agree with TRBD2. The trim removed 0 bases at V and 4 bases at J, leaving 4 bases unmatched. Looked up from germline, CDR1 is SGHNT and CDR2 is YYREEE (reference sequence). The CDR3 length is 16 residues. CDR3 sequence reads: CASSLGLAGVYNEQFF. The CDR3 bases are TGTGCCAGCAGCTTGGGACTAGCGGGCGTATACAATGAGCAGTTCTTC.